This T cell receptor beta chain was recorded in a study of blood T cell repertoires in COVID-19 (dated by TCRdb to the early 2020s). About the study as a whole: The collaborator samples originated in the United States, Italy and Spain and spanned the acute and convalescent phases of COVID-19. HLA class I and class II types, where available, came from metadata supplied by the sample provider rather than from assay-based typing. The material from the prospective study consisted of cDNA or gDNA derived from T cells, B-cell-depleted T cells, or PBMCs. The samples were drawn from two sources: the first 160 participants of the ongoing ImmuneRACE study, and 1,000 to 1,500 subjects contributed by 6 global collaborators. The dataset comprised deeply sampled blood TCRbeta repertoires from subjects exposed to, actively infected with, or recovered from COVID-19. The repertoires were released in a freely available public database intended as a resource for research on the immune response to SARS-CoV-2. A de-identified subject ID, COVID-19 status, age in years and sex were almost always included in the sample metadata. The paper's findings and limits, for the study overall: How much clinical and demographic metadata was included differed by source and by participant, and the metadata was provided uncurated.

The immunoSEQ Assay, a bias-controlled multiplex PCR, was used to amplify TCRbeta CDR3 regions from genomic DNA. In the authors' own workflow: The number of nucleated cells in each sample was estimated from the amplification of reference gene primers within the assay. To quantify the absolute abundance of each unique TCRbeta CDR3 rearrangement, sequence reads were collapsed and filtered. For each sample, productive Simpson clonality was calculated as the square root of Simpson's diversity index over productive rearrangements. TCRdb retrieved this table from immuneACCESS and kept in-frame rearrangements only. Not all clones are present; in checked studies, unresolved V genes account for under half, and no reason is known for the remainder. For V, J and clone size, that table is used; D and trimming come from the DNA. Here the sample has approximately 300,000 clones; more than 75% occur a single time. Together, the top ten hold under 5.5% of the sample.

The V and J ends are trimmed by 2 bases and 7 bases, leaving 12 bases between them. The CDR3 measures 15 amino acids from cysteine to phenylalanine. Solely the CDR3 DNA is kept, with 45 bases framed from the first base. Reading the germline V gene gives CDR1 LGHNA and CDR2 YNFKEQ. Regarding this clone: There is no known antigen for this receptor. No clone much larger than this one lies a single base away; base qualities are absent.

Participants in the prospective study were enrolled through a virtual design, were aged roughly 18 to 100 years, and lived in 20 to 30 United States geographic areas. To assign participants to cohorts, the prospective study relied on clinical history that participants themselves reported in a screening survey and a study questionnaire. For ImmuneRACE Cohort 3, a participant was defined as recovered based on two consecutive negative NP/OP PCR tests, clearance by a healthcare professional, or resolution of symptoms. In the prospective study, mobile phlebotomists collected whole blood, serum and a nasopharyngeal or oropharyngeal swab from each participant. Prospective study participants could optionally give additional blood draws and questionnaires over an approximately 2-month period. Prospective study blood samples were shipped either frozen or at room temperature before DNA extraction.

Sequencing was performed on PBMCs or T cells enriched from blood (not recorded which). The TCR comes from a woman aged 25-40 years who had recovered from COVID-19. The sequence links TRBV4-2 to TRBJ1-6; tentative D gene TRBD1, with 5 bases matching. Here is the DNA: TGTGCCAGCAGCCAACCCGGGGGATTAAATTCACCCCTCCACTTT. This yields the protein CASSQPGGLNSPLHF.